This T cell receptor (beta chain) was identified in a study of shared clonotypes between healthy human individuals. The trim removed 0 bases at V and 5 bases at J, leaving 10 bases unmatched. The CDR3 consists of 16 residues. Germline loops: CDR1 SGDLS, CDR2 YYNGEE. Per the study methods: Junction-only immunoSEQ data arrived without quality scores, meaning filtering differed. Data came from immunoSEQ multiplex PCR; TCRdb stores just in-frame clones and leaves some out. The DNA gave D and trimming, while V, J and clone size come from that table. The sample holds roughly 700,000 clones, around two thirds seen once. Points from the study as a whole: Represented genetic and exposure-history diversity was restricted by having few donors.

This clone appeared a single time. Its target is unknown. This chain joins TRBV9 and TRBJ2-5; 7 positions match TRBD1. The source material was memory CD4+ T cells sorted from blood. Subset in this sample: CD45RA-negative fraction. The receptor's source is a woman aged 30 to 39 in good health. The chain's CDR3 is CASSVDRGEGTETQYF. CDR3 nucleotides: TGTGCCAGCAGCGTAGACAGGGGAGAGGGGACGGAGACCCAGTACTTC.